A single sample gave rise to the 27 T cell receptor beta chains below, sequenced in a study of tumor and adjacent non-tumor tissue in lung cancer. A modified ARM-PCR protocol with three rounds of nested PCR amplified TCRbeta. TCRdb fed the multiplex PCR reads into MiXCR, producing one record per CDR3 protein. The repertoire holds some 93,000 distinct CDR3 sequences, 67% seen once, with around 19% in the top ten. The template was RNA from unsorted bulk tissue. Sequencing used lung tumor tissue. Receptor source: a man in his fifties or sixties with non-small cell lung cancer.

Remarks on this clonotype: A junction end diverges from the germline sequence, so it may reflect a read error. The genes are TRBV29-1 and TRBJ2-1; D remains ambiguous. Germline V CDR1 and CDR2: SQVTM, ANQGSEA. This CDR3 has 14 residues. CDR3 region: CSVRRPGGYKEQFF. CDR3 in DNA: TGCAGCGTAAGAAGGCCTGGCGGTTACAAAGAGCAGTTCTTC.

A single count supports this clonotype. The CDR3 does not end in the conserved phenylalanine or tryptophan, so this is likely a read error. The J gene is TRBJ2-1, the V gene TRBV5-1, with 10 positions matching TRBD1. CDR1 SGHRS and CDR2 YFSETQ come from the germline V gene. The CDR3 covers 18 residues. V trimming: 4 bases; J trimming: 4 bases; junction bases outside the gene matches: 14. As DNA, the CDR3 is TGCGCCAGCAGCCCCGGGACAGGGGTGTCTAGCGGGTACAATGAGCAGTTCCTC. Amino acids: CASSPGTGVSSGYNEQFL.

Worth noting for this clonotype: The junction departs from germline at one end; a sequencing error may be responsible. V gene TRBV5-6 combines with J gene TRBJ1-1; the D is unclear. The germline V gene has CDR1 SGHDT and CDR2 YYEEEE. CDR3 size: 15 residues. The CDR3 DNA reads as TGTGCCAGCAGCTTCAACTGGGTGGGGAGGACTGAAACTTTCTTT. Translating gives CASSFNWVGRTETFF.

This clonotype has a single count. The junction departs from germline at one end; a sequencing error may be responsible. V and J are TRBV6-2 or TRBV6-3 and TRBJ2-5; possibly TRBD1 for D (6 bases). The CDR3 consists of 14 residues. Germline V gene lookup returns CDR1 MNHEY and CDR2 SVGEGT. CDR3 loop: CVSRPLRGQEIQYF. CDR3 nucleotides: TGTGTCAGCAGACCACTCAGGGGCCAAGAGATCCAGTACTTC.

This clonotype has ten or more counts. The J gene is TRBJ2-1, the V gene TRBV6-1, with 10 nucleotides matching TRBD2. V dropped 6 bases and J dropped 4; count of bases not matched to a gene: 3. There are 14 residues in the CDR3. CDR1 is MNHNS, CDR2 SASEGT, per germline. Written as DNA, the CDR3 is TGTGCCAGCAGCACTAGCGGGGCTTACAATGAGCAGTTCTTC. It is translated as CASSTSGAYNEQFF.

Comment on this clonotype: The junction departs from germline at one end; a sequencing error may be responsible. V usage is TRBV4-3 and J usage is TRBJ2-1; the match to TRBD2 covers 7 bases. CDR1 is LGHNA, CDR2 YSLEER, per germline. This CDR3 comprises 16 residues. As DNA, the CDR3 is TGCGCAAGCAGCCAAGATCTACTAGCGAACTACAATGGGCAGTTCTTC. Encoded protein: CASSQDLLANYNGQFF.

Turning to this clonotype: A read error may explain this, as a much larger clone is one base away. This sequence joins TRBV7-9 and TRBJ1-6, with unresolved D. Per germline, CDR1 SEHNR and CDR2 FQNEAQ (reference sequence). Between the trimmed V and J ends, which lost 3 bases and 7 bases, there was a span of 13 bases. The CDR3 totals 15 residues. This chain's CDR3 is CASSFQRAKNSPLHF. The CDR3 DNA follows: TGTGCCAGCAGCTTTCAGAGGGCGAAGAATTCACCCCTCCACTTT.

The count of this clonotype is one. An end of the junction differs from the germline gene, which may be a read error. V usage is TRBV11-2 and J usage is TRBJ2-3; possibly TRBD2 for D (6 bases). The CDR3 is 17 residues long. Germline CDR1 reads SGHAT; CDR2 reads FQNNGV. The CDR3 loop is CASSLGAGWQNTDTQYF. The DNA of the CDR3 is TGTGCCAGCAGCTTAGGGGCGGGGTGGCAAAACACAGATACACAGTATTTT.

The chain recombines TRBV29-1 with TRBJ2-1; the D call may be TRBD1 or TRBD2 (5 bases each). CDR3 length: 11 residues. CDR1 is SQVTM, CDR2 ANQGSEA, per germline. The chain's CDR3 is CGGCTDSEQFF. The CDR3 DNA reads as TGCGGCGGGTGCACTGACAGTGAGCAGTTCTTC.

This clonotype was detected only a few times. This may be a read error: a much more frequent sequence differs by one nucleotide. The CDR3 DNA follows: TGTGCCAGCAGTCGACTATCCGGTTACTACGAGCAGTACTTC. Its translation is CASSRLSGYYEQYF. The rearrangement joins TRBV12-3 or TRBV12-4 to TRBJ2-7; a possible D gene is TRBD2 (5 bases). Deletions cut 5 bases from V and 3 bases from J, with 14 bases between. The CDR3 length is 14 residues.

Notes on this clonotype: Because it lacks the conserved phenylalanine or tryptophan at the end, this CDR3 is likely a read error. V and J are TRBV29-1 and TRBJ2-7; TRBD1 matches at 10 bases. The CDR3 loop spans 13 amino acids. Germline CDR1 is SQVTM and CDR2 is ANQGSEA. The CDR3 DNA sequence: TGCCGCGCCACGAGAGGGACAGGGGAGCGGCAGTACTTA. Translated: CRATRGTGERQYL.

This clonotype was detected ten times or more. The chain combines TRBV21-1 with TRBJ2-7; the table's TRBD1 call for D was not verified on the DNA. TRBV21-1 is a pseudogene locus. This CDR3 spans 16 amino acids. CDR3 loop: CASCPPGTGVSYEQYF. CDR3 DNA: TGTGCCAGCTGTCCCCCCGGGACAGGGGTCTCCTACGAGCAGTACTTC.

As concerns this clonotype: This likely comes from a read error, as the CDR3 has no conserved phenylalanine or tryptophan at its end. The DNA is left out, because the CDR3 cannot be placed on it with certainty; the CDR3 is given as TCRdb lists it. The chain employs TRBV4-2 and TRBJ1-5; TRBD1 is taken as the D call from the table, unchecked against the DNA. Germline loops: CDR1 LGHNA, CDR2 YNFKEQ. The CDR3 has 15 amino acids, counting both end residues. CDR3 sequence reads: CVSSQNGGFNQPHHI.

To note about this clonotype: One base away lies a much larger clone, so this may be a sequencing read error. The chain carries TRBV2 and TRBJ2-5, with 8 bases aligning to TRBD2. This CDR3 region has 14 residues. V lost 3 bases, J lost 5 bases, and 5 bases stayed unmatched. Per the germline V gene, CDR1 is SNHLY and CDR2 is FYNNEI. The CDR3 spells CASSDGLAGETQYF. The CDR3 DNA is TGTGCCAGCAGTGATGGACTAGCAGGGGAGACCCAGTACTTC.

This clonotype appeared many times. The chain uses TRBV5-6 and TRBJ2-7, with a possible D match to TRBD2 (7 bases). Germline V gene sequence: CDR1 SGHDT, CDR2 YYEEEE. Deletions cut 0 bases from V and 3 bases from J, with 13 bases between. This CDR3 is 15 amino acids long. The CDR3: CASSLVGGRNYEQYF. CDR3 DNA sequence: TGTGCCAGCAGCTTGGTCGGGGGGCGTAACTACGAGCAGTACTTC.

In regard to this clonotype: A much larger clonotype is one base distant, so this may be a read error. The chain employs TRBV7-8 and TRBJ1-2, with 8 bases matching TRBD1. Germline assignment: CDR1 SGHVS and CDR2 FQNEAQ. There are 14 residues in the CDR3. The CDR3 spells CAISPQTGDYGYTF. The CDR3 DNA follows: TGTGCCATCAGCCCACAGACAGGGGACTATGGCTACACCTTC.

The rearrangement uses TRBV7-9 and TRBJ2-7; D remains ambiguous. Germline values: CDR1 SEHNR, CDR2 FQNEAQ (reference sequence). Deletions cut 5 bases from V and 6 bases from J, with 11 bases between. The CDR3 spans 12 residues. CDR3 sequence (DNA): TGTGCCAGCAGCAATCGGAGAGGCGAGCAGTACTTC. It specifies CASSNRRGEQYF.

Concerning this clonotype: This clone may be a read error of a much larger clone one base away. In nucleotides, the CDR3 is TGTGCCAGCAGCTTGGATGTGGGTGACAATTCACCCCTCCACTTT. Protein: CASSLDVGDNSPLHF. This chain uses TRBV5-4 with TRBJ1-6; D unresolved. The germline V gene has CDR1 SGHNT and CDR2 YYREEE (reference sequence). The CDR3 spans 15 residues. Trimming took 0 bases from V and 7 from J, leaving 11 bases between them.

The sample holds one count of this clonotype. The rearrangement links TRBV4-3 to TRBJ2-1; D may be TRBD1 or TRBD2 (5 bases each). Trimming removed 0 bases from V and 9 bases from J, with 15 bases in between. This CDR3 region has 15 residues. Germline V gives CDR1 LGHNA, CDR2 YSLEER. This CDR3 reads CASSQEGVSGGEQFF. The CDR3 nucleotides read TGCGCCAGCAGCCAAGAGGGGGTTAGTGGCGGTGAGCAGTTCTTC.

For this clonotype: At one end, the junction sequence differs from germline, possibly due to a read error. The J gene is TRBJ2-7, the V gene TRBV11-2; TRBD2 aligns across 9 bases. The CDR3 totals 14 residues. The germline gives CDR1 SGHAT, CDR2 FQNNGV. The CDR3 DNA reads as TGTACCAGCAGCCTCCTAGCGGGACCTGGCGAGCAGTACTTC. As protein: CTSSLLAGPGEQYF.

In regard to this clonotype: An end of the junction differs from the germline gene, which may be a read error. This chain connects TRBV5-6 to TRBJ2-6; D might be TRBD1 (6 bases). Germline V CDR1 and CDR2: SGHDT, YYEEEE. The CDR3 is 18 amino acids. The CDR3 loop reads CASSLDGQWTFGTNVLTF. CDR3 sequence (DNA): TGTGCCAGCAGCTTGGATGGACAGTGGACCTTTGGGACCAACGTCCTGACTTTC.

Comments on this clonotype: A much larger clone lies one base from this, so it may be a read error. CDR3 bases: TGTGCTAGTAGTTTGTCTCTAGCGGGATTCGAGACCCAGTACTTC. This codes for CASSLSLAGFETQYF. The V gene is TRBV12-5, the J gene TRBJ2-5, with TRBD2 matching over 9 bases. The CDR3 runs to 15 residues. Germline V gene lookup returns CDR1 LGHNT and CDR2 FRNRAP.

Worth noting for this clonotype: This CDR3 fails to terminate in the conserved phenylalanine or tryptophan, so it likely reflects a read error. J is TRBJ1-1 and V is TRBV6-6; TRBD1 aligns across 9 bases. J was trimmed by 5 bases and V by 6 bases; bases with no gene match: 4. The V gene's germline CDR1 is MNHNY and CDR2 SVGAGI (reference sequence). The CDR3 loop spans 13 amino acids. The CDR3 sequence is CASRYGQGTEAFY. CDR3 nucleotide sequence: TGTGCCAGCAGATACGGACAGGGGACTGAAGCTTTCTAT.

This clonotype was picked up many times. CDR3 nucleotides: TGTGCCAGCAGTCGACACCAGGGCAGCGGTACACCCTACAATGAGCAGTTCTTC. The encoded protein is CASSRHQGSGTPYNEQFF. The V and J genes are TRBV6-2 or TRBV6-3 and TRBJ2-1; D is perhaps TRBD1 or TRBD2 (5 bases each). V was pared by 5 bases and J by 2 bases, with 22 bases between. The CDR3 has 18 amino acids. Germline CDR1 is MNHEY and CDR2 is SVGEGT.

In its sample, this clonotype was seen once. V usage is TRBV29-1 and J usage is TRBJ2-7, with D perhaps matching TRBD1 (5 bases). Germline CDR1 is SQVTM and CDR2 is ANQGSEA. With 6 bases removed from V and 2 bases from J, the gap between germline ends came to 11 bases. There are 12 residues in the CDR3. The CDR3 spells CSVATGPYEQYF. For the CDR3, the DNA is TGCAGCGTCGCTACAGGACCCTACGAGCAGTACTTC.

This chain connects TRBV11-2 to TRBJ1-6; D remains unclear. This CDR3 is built from 15 residues. CDR1 is SGHAT, CDR2 FQNNGV, per germline. V lost 0 bases and J lost 6, with 9 bases in between. The CDR3 DNA is TGTGCCAGCAGCTTAGATCGGGGTTTTAATTCACCCCTCCACTTT. Translated: CASSLDRGFNSPLHF.

This clonotype was counted many times. This chain joins TRBV6-1 and TRBJ2-3; 10 positions match TRBD2. Trimming cost V 6 bases and J 4 bases; bases outside gene matches: 1. CDR1 MNHNS and CDR2 SASEGT come from the germline V gene. The CDR3 extends over 13 amino acids. The CDR3 sequence: CASRSGRADTQYF. CDR3 DNA: TGTGCCAGCAGGAGCGGGAGGGCAGATACGCAGTATTTT.